Following are 3 T cell receptor beta chains from one sample sequenced in a study of blood T cell repertoires in COVID-19. Measured with immunoSEQ multiplex PCR; TCRdb has only the in-frame clones, and not every one. The sample lists approximately 51,000 clones, around 86% occurring once. Material: peripheral blood. The receptors were gathered from a man aged 35 to 55 with active COVID-19.

The genes are TRBV4-1 and TRBJ2-1, with D perhaps TRBD1 (5 bases). V lost 9 bases and J lost 7, with 7 bases in between. The CDR3 totals 10 residues. CDR1 MGHRA and CDR2 YSYEKL come from the germline V gene. CDR3 nucleotides: TGCGCCAGTAAGGGGAATGAGCAGTTCTTC. Translation: CASKGNEQFF.

This chain uses TRBV28 with TRBJ2-1, with 7 nucleotides matching TRBD1. Germline V gives CDR1 MDHEN, CDR2 SYDVKM. CDR3 length: 14 residues. The trim removed 6 bases at V and 4 bases at J, leaving 6 bases unmatched. For the CDR3, the DNA is TGTGCCAGCAGCCCTAGCAGGGGGTACAATGAGCAGTTCTTC. As protein: CASSPSRGYNEQFF. Full variable domain (remainder filled in from reference TRBV28 and TRBJ2-1): DVKVTQSSRYLVKRTGEKVFLECVQDMDHENMFWYRQDPGLGLRLIYFSYDVKMKEKGDIPEGYSVSREKKERFSLILESASTNQTSMYLCASSPSRGYNEQFFGPGTRLTVL.

The V gene is TRBV28, the J gene TRBJ1-2; possible D gene TRBD1, 6 bases. Germline CDR1 and CDR2: MDHEN and SYDVKM. The CDR3 runs 18 residues. Trimming took 2 bases from V and 3 from J, leaving 22 bases between them. CDR3 in DNA: TGTGCCAGCAGTTTACATCGTGGGGGATTTACAGGGTACTATGGCTACACCTTC. This encodes CASSLHRGGFTGYYGYTF.